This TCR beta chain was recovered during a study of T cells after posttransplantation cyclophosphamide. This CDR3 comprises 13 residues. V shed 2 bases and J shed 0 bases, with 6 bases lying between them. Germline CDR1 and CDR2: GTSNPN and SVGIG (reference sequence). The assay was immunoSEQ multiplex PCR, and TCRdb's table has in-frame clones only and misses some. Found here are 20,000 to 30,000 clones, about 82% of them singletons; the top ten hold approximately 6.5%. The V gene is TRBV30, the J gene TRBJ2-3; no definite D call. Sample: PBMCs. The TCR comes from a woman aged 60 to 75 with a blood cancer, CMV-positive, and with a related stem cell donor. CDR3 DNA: TGTGCCTGGAGTTTTTCTAGCACAGATACGCAGTATTTT. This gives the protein CAWSFSSTDTQYF.